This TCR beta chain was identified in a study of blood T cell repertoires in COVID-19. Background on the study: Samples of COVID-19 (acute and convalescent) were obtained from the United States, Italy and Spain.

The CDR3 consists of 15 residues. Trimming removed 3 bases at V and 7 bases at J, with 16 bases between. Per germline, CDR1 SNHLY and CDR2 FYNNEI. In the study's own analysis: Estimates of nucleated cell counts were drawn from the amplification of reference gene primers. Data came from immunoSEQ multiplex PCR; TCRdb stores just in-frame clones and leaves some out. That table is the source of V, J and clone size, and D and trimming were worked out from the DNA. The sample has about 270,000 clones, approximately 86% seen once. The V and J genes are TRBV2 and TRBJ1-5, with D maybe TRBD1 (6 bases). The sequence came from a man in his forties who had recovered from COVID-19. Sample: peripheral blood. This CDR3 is CASSDGAGAGQPQHF. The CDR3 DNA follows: TGTGCCAGCAGTGATGGGGCAGGGGCAGGCCAGCCCCAGCATTTT.